These 14 T cell receptor beta chains came from one sample sequenced in a study of cytomegalovirus exposure and HLA in healthy donors (dated by TCRdb to 2015 to 2018). Receptor libraries were prepared by the immunoSEQ multiplex PCR assay. A mixture of 60 forward primers for TCR Vbeta segments and 13 reverse primers for TCR Jbeta segments was used in the multiplex PCR. Here the immuneACCESS table is served through TCRdb, limited to in-frame sequences with V and J called. Missing clones are a known gap in these copies; in checked studies unresolved V genes cover under half, and the rest lacks a known reason. Present in this sample are roughly 160,000 clones, around 77% of which were seen just once. The ten largest make up 1% of the sample. The sample taken for sequencing was PBMCs. These receptors were obtained from a woman aged 45-60 years in good health and CMV-seropositive.

This clone was counted only a few times. The chain employs TRBV28 and TRBJ1-5; 8 bases fit TRBD1. Germline CDR1 and CDR2: MDHEN and SYDVKM. V lost 5 bases, J lost 9 bases, and 18 bases stayed unmatched. This CDR3 comprises 17 residues. CDR3 region: CASSPGGAGRGVGPQHF. CDR3 in DNA: TGTGCCAGCAGTCCAGGGGGCGCGGGGCGAGGGGTGGGGCCCCAGCATTTT.

The sample holds a few counts of this clone. In DNA, the CDR3 is TGTGCCAGCAGCGTAGCCGCAGGCCCGAACTATGGCTACACCTTC. It yields the protein CASSVAAGPNYGYTF. V is TRBV9 and J is TRBJ1-2; D gene uncertain. Germline assignment: CDR1 SGDLS and CDR2 YYNGEE. CDR3 length equals 15 residues. Deletions cut 0 bases from V and 2 bases from J, with 11 bases between. The variable domain in full, completed from reference TRBV9 and TRBJ1-2, reads DSGVTQTPKHLITATGQRVTLRCSPRSGDLSVYWYQQSLDQGLQFLIQYYNGEERAKGNILERFSAQQFPDLHSELNLSSLELGDSALYFCASSVAAGPNYGYTFGSGTRLTVV.

Here the CDR3 reads CASSPGQGYGYTF. CDR3 nucleotide sequence: TGTGCCAGCAGCCCCGGGCAGGGCTATGGCTACACCTTC. This chain joins TRBV7-9 and TRBJ1-2; perhaps TRBD1 as D (5 bases). Trimming stripped 5 bases from V and 4 bases from J, with 11 bases between. CDR1 is SEHNR and CDR2 is FQNEAQ in the germline V gene (reference sequence). The CDR3 is made up of 13 amino acids.

The chain uses TRBV5-4 and TRBJ2-5; 8 positions match TRBD2. Judging by the DNA end, TRBJ2-7 fits better; the J call may be wrong. CDR1 SGHNT and CDR2 YYREEE come from the germline V gene (reference sequence). The CDR3 is 15 residues long. The chain's CDR3 is CASSLVGLGSYEQYF. CDR3 nucleotide sequence: TGTGCCAGCAGCTTGGTGGGACTAGGCTCCTACGAGCAGTACTTC.

Comment on this clone: The same CDR3 also results from other DNA sequences found in this sample. This rearrangement joins TRBV7-9 to TRBJ1-1; D is unclear. With 1 base removed from V and 1 base from J, the gap between germline ends came to 13 bases. Germline V gene data show CDR1 as SEHNR and CDR2 as FQNEAQ (reference sequence). The CDR3 has 16 amino acids. The DNA for the CDR3 is TGTGCCAGCAGCTTAGTCGGGTTGCCCCAGAACACTGAAGCTTTCTTT. It encodes CASSLVGLPQNTEAFF.

CDR3 protein: CASSQGQGPGYEQFF. The CDR3 nucleotides read TGTGCCAGCAGCCAGGGACAGGGTCCAGGTTATGAGCAGTTCTTC. The gene calls are TRBV14 and TRBJ2-1; TRBD1 matches at 9 bases. This CDR3 is built from 15 residues. Germline CDR1 SGHDN, CDR2 FVKESK. The J segment lost 8 bases and the V segment lost 3 bases, leaving 8 bases of the junction unmatched.

The V call is TRBV7-2, the J call TRBJ1-2, with TRBD1 matching 11 bases. Germline lookup yields CDR1 SGHTA and CDR2 FQGNSA. CDR3 size: 16 residues. J was trimmed by 10 bases and V by 0 bases; bases with no gene match: 10. The CDR3 nucleotides are TGTGCCAGCAGCTTAGCGGAGGGACAGGGGGGATTCCCCTACACCTTC. Encoded protein: CASSLAEGQGGFPYTF.

As DNA, the CDR3 is TGTGCCAGCAGGGTGGGACAGGGAATCTACAATGAGCAGTTCTTC. Its translation: CASRVGQGIYNEQFF. The V gene is TRBV7-2, the J gene TRBJ2-1; 9 bases are a match to TRBD1. V trimming: 6 bases; J trimming: 3 bases; junction bases outside the gene matches: 6. This CDR3 is 15 amino acids long. Germline lookup yields CDR1 SGHTA and CDR2 FQGNSA.

This rearrangement joins TRBV7-9 to TRBJ1-3; 9 positions match TRBD1. The CDR3 length is 14 residues. J lost 4 bases, V lost 5 bases, and 3 bases had no gene match. Per germline, CDR1 SEHNR and CDR2 FQNEAQ (reference sequence). The CDR3 loop is CASSLGTGGNTIYF. CDR3 DNA sequence: TGTGCCAGCAGCCTCGGGACAGGGGGAAACACCATATATTTT.

A single count supports this clone. The junction shows a germline mismatch at one end, possibly a read error. The V and J genes are TRBV10-1 and TRBJ1-2, with D perhaps matching TRBD1 (5 bases). The CDR3 covers 14 residues. The V gene's germline CDR1 is WNHNN and CDR2 SYGVQD (reference sequence). CDR3: CASPYGGEDYGYTF. DNA of the CDR3: TGCGCCAGCCCCTATGGGGGGGAAGACTACGGCTACACCTTC.

V usage is TRBV9 and J usage is TRBJ2-2; the match to TRBD2 covers 8 bases. Germline assignment: CDR1 SGDLS and CDR2 YYNGEE. V lost 3 bases and J lost 7; bases outside the gene matches: 2. CDR3 length: 13 amino acids. DNA for the CDR3: TGTGCCAGCAGCGCACTAGCGGTCGGGGAGCTGTTTTTT. Its protein is CASSALAVGELFF.

The chain has TRBV19 and TRBJ1-2; D remains unclear. The germline V gene encodes CDR1 LNHDA and CDR2 SQIVND (reference sequence). V gave up 3 bases and J gave up 2 bases, with 16 bases separating them. CDR3 length: 16 residues. CDR3 in amino acids: CASSIEHQRENYGYTF. The CDR3 DNA follows: TGTGCCAGTAGTATTGAACACCAACGGGAGAACTATGGCTACACCTTC.

The gene calls are TRBV6-1 and TRBJ1-5; perhaps TRBD1 as D (6 bases). Germline V CDR1 and CDR2: MNHNS, SASEGT. V gave up 5 bases and J gave up 3 bases, with 14 bases separating them. The CDR3 is 15 residues long. The CDR3 loop is CASSLTGMTNQPQHF. DNA for the CDR3: TGTGCCAGCAGTCTGACAGGAATGACCAATCAGCCCCAGCATTTT.

The chain joins TRBV28 to TRBJ1-2; the D gene is possibly TRBD1 (6 bases). Trimming cost V 2 bases and J 6 bases, with 13 bases left between them. Germline assignment: CDR1 MDHEN and CDR2 SYDVKM. This CDR3 region has 14 residues. The CDR3 bases are TGTGCCAGCAGTTTAGGCCAGGGGAGGGATGGCTACACCTTC. This translates into CASSLGQGRDGYTF.